This TCR beta chain stems from a study of blood T cell repertoires in COVID-19 (dated by TCRdb to 2018 to 2020). Background for the entire study: Samples covering the acute and convalescent phases of COVID-19 were provided by collaborators in the United States, Italy and Spain. The repertoires were made available in a free public database intended to serve as a resource for research on the immune response to SARS-CoV-2. The samples were drawn from the first 160 participants of the ongoing ImmuneRACE study and from 1,254 subjects provided by 6 global collaborators. The sample metadata nearly always contained a de-identified subject ID, COVID-19 status, age in years and sex. The material from the prospective study consisted of cDNA or gDNA derived from T cells, B-cell-depleted T cells, or PBMCs. Where available, HLA class I and class II types were taken from metadata supplied by the sample provider and were not determined by assay-based typing. The dataset comprised deeply sampled blood TCRbeta repertoires from subjects exposed to, actively infected with, or recovered from COVID-19. Study-wide findings and limitations: How much clinical and demographic metadata was included differed by source and by participant, and the metadata was provided uncurated.

TCRbeta CDR3 regions were amplified from genomic DNA by means of the immunoSEQ Assay, a bias-controlled multiplex PCR. The original pipeline was this. The number of nucleated cells in each sample was estimated by amplification of reference gene primers within the assay. To quantify the absolute abundance of each unique TCRbeta CDR3 rearrangement, sequence reads were collapsed and filtered. For each sample, productive Simpson clonality was calculated as the square root of Simpson's diversity index over productive rearrangements. As stored in TCRdb, this immuneACCESS dataset retains in-frame rearrangements with V and J assigned. A fraction of the clones does not appear; measured against another copy, unresolved V genes explain less than half of the discrepancy, and the remainder lacks a known reason. V, J and clone size were drawn from that table, and D and trimming were deduced from the DNA. This sample holds 90,000 to 110,000 clones; 80% to 90% were observed only once. Approximately 1% of the sample belongs to the ten largest clones.

The collaborating institutions used their own protocols to collect whole blood in K2EDTA tubes. For TCRbeta analysis, collaborators shipped samples as frozen whole blood, isolated PBMCs, or DNA extracted from either of those sample types. For this clone: The clone's antigen remains unknown. No per-base quality is available; no much larger clone lies one base away.

The cysteine opens and the phenylalanine closes a CDR3 of 17 amino acids. Only the CDR3 DNA is retained, 51 bases long and in frame from the first base. The germline V gene sets CDR1 to KGHDR and CDR2 to SFDVKD. The germline V end is reduced by 3 bases and the J end by 4 bases; junction bases left unmatched: 10. This sequence was found in a human donor in a cohort sampled during active COVID-19. The chain links TRBV24-1 with TRBJ2-3, with TRBD1 identical over 9 junction bases. Sequenced sample: peripheral blood. The DNA sequence is as follows: TGTGCCACCAGTGATATAGGGACAGGGACAAGTTCAGATACGCAGTATTTT. The translation is CATSDIGTGTSSDTQYF.